These 7 T cell receptor beta chains were sequenced from one sample in a study of radiation and T cells in renal cell carcinoma (dated by TCRdb to the early 2020s). The library was obtained by the immunoSEQ multiplex PCR assay. TCRdb's version of the immuneACCESS table is confined to in-frame rearrangements and falls short of the full clone set. An unresolved V gene accounts for under half of the shortfall where checked; the remainder is of unknown origin. Across this sample there are roughly 80,000 clones, with approximately 82% seen only once. The top ten constitute 2% to 3% of the sample. The sample's time point label is to be understood as: blood 4 weeks post-SBRT, at nephrectomy. Per the publication, the treatment or condition label means: 15 Gy SBRT to primary tumor, nephrectomy 4 weeks later. Sequencing used blood, obtained from a patient whose treatment included radiotherapy and nephrectomy. These receptors were collected from an older woman with renal cell carcinoma.

This clone has more than one count but fewer than ten. The gene calls are TRBV29-1 and TRBJ1-2; tentatively, D is TRBD1 (5 bases). Trimming pared 4 bases from V and 0 bases from J, leaving 9 bases between. Germline CDR1 reads SQVTM; CDR2 reads ANQGSEA. This CDR3 contains 13 residues. The CDR3 loop reads CSVVGATNYGYTF. The CDR3 bases are TGCAGCGTTGTTGGGGCAACTAACTATGGCTACACCTTC.

This clone was observed a handful of times. This chain links TRBV5-1 with TRBJ2-7, with D hard to call. The CDR3 runs 13 residues. V was trimmed by 4 bases and J by 0 bases, leaving 8 bases between them. Germline values: CDR1 SGHRS, CDR2 YFSETQ. In DNA form, the CDR3 reads TGCGCCAGCAGCGATACAGACTCCTACGAGCAGTACTTC. It yields the protein CASSDTDSYEQYF.

This chain uses TRBV6-6 with TRBJ2-7, with a possible D match to TRBD1 (6 bases). CDR1 is MNHNY and CDR2 is SVGAGI in the germline V gene (reference sequence). V was pared by 2 bases and J by 7 bases, with 12 bases between. The CDR3 is made up of 13 amino acids. DNA of the CDR3: TGTGCCAGCAGTTACCCCGGGACACTAGAGCAGTACTTC. Protein sequence: CASSYPGTLEQYF.

This clone was seen a few times. V is TRBV6-1 and J is TRBJ2-1; 10 nucleotides agree with TRBD1. CDR3 size: 15 residues. Germline V CDR1 and CDR2: MNHNS, SASEGT. After removal of 2 bases from V and 6 bases from J, the junction contained 4 bases not matched to a gene. CDR3 sequence reads: CASSELGTGANEQFF. Written as DNA, the CDR3 is TGTGCCAGCAGTGAATTGGGGACAGGGGCCAATGAGCAGTTCTTC.

In this sample, this clone turned up once. This chain joins TRBV11-2 and TRBJ2-7, with D unclear. V was shortened by 1 base and J by 8 bases, with 6 bases between the two germline ends. CDR1 and CDR2 (germline): SGHAT, FQNNGV. The CDR3 has 11 amino acids. The CDR3 DNA follows: TGTGCCAGCAGCTTAGGCGGTAAGCAGTACTTC. As protein: CASSLGGKQYF. Full variable domain (missing parts from reference TRBV11-2 and TRBJ2-7): EAGVAQSPRYKIIEKRQSVAFWCNPISGHATLYWYQQILGQGPKLLIQFQNNGVVDDSQLPKDRFSAERLKGVDSTLKIQPAKLEDSAVYLCASSLGGKQYFGPGTRLTVT.

This chain uses TRBV5-6 with TRBJ1-2; 10 bases map to TRBD1. Germline trimming cut 4 bases from V and 9 bases from J; bases unmatched to any gene: 12. The CDR3 consists of 15 residues. Germline V lookup: CDR1 SGHDT, CDR2 YYEEEE. The CDR3 coding sequence is TGTGCCAGCAGCGAATTTCAGGACAGGGGGTCGCGCTACACCTTC. It codes for CASSEFQDRGSRYTF.

The chain is built from TRBV27 and TRBJ1-2; 11 positions match TRBD1. The CDR3 spans 15 residues. Unmatched junction bases numbered 8, after V lost 5 bases and J lost 6 bases. In germline, CDR1 is MNHEY, CDR2 SMNVEV (reference sequence). CDR3 in amino acids: CASSLLRTGGDGYTF. As DNA, the CDR3 is TGTGCCAGCAGTCTGCTCAGGACAGGGGGCGATGGCTACACCTTC.